What follows describes a single TCR beta chain. The antigen is unknown. TCRdb fed the reads into MiXCR, producing one record per CDR3 protein. The sample lists about 310,000 distinct CDR3 sequences, approximately 25% seen once, with roughly 15% in the top ten. The data stem from a study of T cell repertoires in cytomegalovirus infection. The ends lost 11 bases at V and 12 bases at J; junction bases unmatched: 15. The CDR3 totals 13 residues. Germline lookup yields CDR1 SNHLY and CDR2 FYNNEI. The source of this sequence is a human donor in good health (CMV status not recorded). Some clones in this sample may be carry-over from other donors' samples. The gene calls are TRBV2 and TRBJ1-2, with 10 bases lining up with TRBD1. Material: cultured PBMCs, obtained from culture after CMV antigen stimulation. The CDR3 DNA follows: TGTGCCTCCAAGCAGGGACAGGGGAGAATCGACACCTTC. It codes for CASKQGQGRIDTF.